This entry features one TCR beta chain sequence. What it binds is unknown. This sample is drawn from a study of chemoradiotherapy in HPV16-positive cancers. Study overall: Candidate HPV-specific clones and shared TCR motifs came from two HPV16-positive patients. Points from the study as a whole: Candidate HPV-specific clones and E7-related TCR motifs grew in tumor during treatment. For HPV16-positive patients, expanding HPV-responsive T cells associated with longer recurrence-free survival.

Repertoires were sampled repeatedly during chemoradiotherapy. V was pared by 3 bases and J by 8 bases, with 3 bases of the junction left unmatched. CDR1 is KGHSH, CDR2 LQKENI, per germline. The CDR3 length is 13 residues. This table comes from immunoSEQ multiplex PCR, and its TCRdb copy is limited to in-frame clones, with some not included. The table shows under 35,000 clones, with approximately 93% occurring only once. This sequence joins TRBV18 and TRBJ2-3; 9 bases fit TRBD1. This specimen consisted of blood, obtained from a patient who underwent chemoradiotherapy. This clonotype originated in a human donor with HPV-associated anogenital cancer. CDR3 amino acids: CASSPQDRGTQYF. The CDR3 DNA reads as TGTGCCAGCTCACCGCAGGACAGGGGTACGCAGTATTTT.